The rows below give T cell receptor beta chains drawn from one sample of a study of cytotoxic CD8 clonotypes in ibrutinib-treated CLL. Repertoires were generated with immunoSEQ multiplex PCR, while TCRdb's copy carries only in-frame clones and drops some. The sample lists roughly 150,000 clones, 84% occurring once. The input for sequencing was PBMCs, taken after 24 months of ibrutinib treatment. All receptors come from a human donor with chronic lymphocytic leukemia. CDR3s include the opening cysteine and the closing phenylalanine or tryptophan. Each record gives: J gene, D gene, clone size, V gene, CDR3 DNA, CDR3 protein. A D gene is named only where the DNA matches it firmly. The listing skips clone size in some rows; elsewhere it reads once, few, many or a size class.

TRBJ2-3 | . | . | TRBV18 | TGTGCCAGCTCACCACGGGGAGCCACAGATACGCAGTATTTT | CASSPRGATDTQYF
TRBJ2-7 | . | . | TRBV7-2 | TGTGCCAGCAGCTCCGCCCTAGACAAGTCCTACGAGCAGTACTTC | CASSSALDKSYEQYF
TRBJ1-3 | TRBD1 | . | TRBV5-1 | TGCGCCAGCAGCTTGCAGGGACAGTCCTCTGGAAACACCATATATTTT | CASSLQGQSSGNTIYF
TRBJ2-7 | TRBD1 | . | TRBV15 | TGTGCCACCAGCAGAGAGATTTGGGACAGGCGCCCCTACGAGCAGTACTTC | CATSREIWDRRPYEQYF
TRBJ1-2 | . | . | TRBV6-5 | TGTGCCAGCAGCCACCCTTGGGATGGCTACACCTTC | CASSHPWDGYTF
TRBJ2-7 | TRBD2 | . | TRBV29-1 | TGCAGCGTTACAATAGGCCTAGCGGGACCTAGGGAGCAGTACTTC | CSVTIGLAGPREQYF
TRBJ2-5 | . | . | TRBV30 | TGTGCCTGGGGCGGGACCTCGGGAACCCAGTACTTC | CAWGGTSGTQYF
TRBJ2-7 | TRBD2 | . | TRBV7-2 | TGTGCCAGCAGCTTAGATCCTAGCGGGGAAGCGTACTTC | CASSLDPSGEAYF
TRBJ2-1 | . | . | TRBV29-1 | TGCAGCGTTGAAGGGACAGTATCCTACAATGAGCAGTTCTTC | CSVEGTVSYNEQFF
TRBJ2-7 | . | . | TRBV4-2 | TGTGCCAGCAGCCAAGGGAGAGGGGCCTCCTACGAGCAGTACTTC | CASSQGRGASYEQYF
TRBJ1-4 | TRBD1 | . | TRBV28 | TGTGCCAGCAGTTGGGGGGGGCTGGGACAGGTGACTAATGAAAAACTGTTTTTT | CASSWGGLGQVTNEKLFF
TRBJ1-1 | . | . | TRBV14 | TGTGCCAGCAGCCCCTTATTTACCACTGAAGCTTTCTTT | CASSPLFTTEAFF
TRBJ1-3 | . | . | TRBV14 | TGTGCCAGCAGCCAAGTCCGTAACACCATATATTTT | CASSQVRNTIYF
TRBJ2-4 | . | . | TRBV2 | TGTGCCAGCAGAGCCCTATCATTAGCCAAAAACATTCAGTACTTC | CASRALSLAKNIQYF
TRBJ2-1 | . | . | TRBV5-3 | TGTGCCAGAAGCTTGGGACTCCCTAACATGAATGAGCAGTTCTTC | CARSLGLPNMNEQFF
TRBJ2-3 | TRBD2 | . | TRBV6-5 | TGTGCCAGCAGACTAGCGGGGGGGCCAGATACGCAGTATTTT | CASRLAGGPDTQYF
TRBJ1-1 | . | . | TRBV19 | TGTGCCACCTTAGGGGAAAGTGGGACTGAAGCTTTCTTT | CATLGESGTEAFF
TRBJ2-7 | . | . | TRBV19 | TGTGCCAGTAGTGCACAGAAAATGCCTGGATCCGAGCAGTACTTC | CASSAQKMPGSEQYF
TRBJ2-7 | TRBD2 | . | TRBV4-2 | TGTGCCAGCAGCCGGACTAGCGGGACCGACTCCTACGAGCAGTACTTC | CASSRTSGTDSYEQYF
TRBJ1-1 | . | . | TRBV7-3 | TGTGCCAGCAGCTCCCGCACGGGACGCTTTGGCACTGAAGCTTTCTTT | CASSSRTGRFGTEAFF
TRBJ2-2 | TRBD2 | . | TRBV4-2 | TGTGCCAGCAGCCACCCTCTAGCGGGGGGGCAAACCGGGGAGCTGTTTTTT | CASSHPLAGGQTGELFF
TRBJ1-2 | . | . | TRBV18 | TGTGCCAGCTCACCTACTAACTATGGCTACACCTTC | CASSPTNYGYTF
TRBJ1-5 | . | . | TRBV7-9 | TGTGCCAGCAGCTCACAGGGTCGGTGGCAGCCCCAGCATTTT | CASSSQGRWQPQHF
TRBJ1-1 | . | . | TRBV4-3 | TGCGCCAGCAGCCCGGCGGATCGAACTGAAGCTTTCTTT | CASSPADRTEAFF
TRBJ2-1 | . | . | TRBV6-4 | TGTGCCAGCAGTAGAAGCTCCTACAATGAGCAGTTCTTC | CASSRSSYNEQFF
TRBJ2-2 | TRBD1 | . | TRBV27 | TGTGCCAGCAGTTCGGGACAGGGCCTCGGCGGGGAGCTGTTTTTT | CASSSGQGLGGELFF
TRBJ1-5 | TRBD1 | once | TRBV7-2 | TGTGCCAGCAGCCCACAGGGGTCTCCCAATCAGCCCCAGCATTTT | CASSPQGSPNQPQHF
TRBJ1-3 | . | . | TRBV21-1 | TGTGCCAGCAGCCCCGAGGGATGGAACCACTCTGGAAACACCATATATTTT | CASSPEGWNHSGNTIYF
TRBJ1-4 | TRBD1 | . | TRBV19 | TGTGCCAGCCACTACAGGGGAGCAACTAATGAAAAACTGTTTTTT | CASHYRGATNEKLFF
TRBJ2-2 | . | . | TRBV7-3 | TGTGCCAGCAGCTTAACGCGGAGTAACACCGGGGAGCTGTTTTTT | CASSLTRSNTGELFF
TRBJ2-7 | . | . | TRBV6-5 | TGTGCCAGCAGTTACTCGTCGAAGGGGGCCTACGAGCAGTACTTC | CASSYSSKGAYEQYF
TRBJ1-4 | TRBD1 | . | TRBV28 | TGTGCCAGCAGTTTTGGACAGGGCCTCTTTAATGAAAAACTGTTTTTT | CASSFGQGLFNEKLFF
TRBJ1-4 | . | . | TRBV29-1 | TGCAGCGTGCTAACTGACAGGTTAAGCGAAAAACTGTTTTTT | CSVLTDRLSEKLFF
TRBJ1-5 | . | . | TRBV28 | TGTGCCAGCATCCAAACCGCGAGGGGTAAGGCATATAGCAATCAGCCCCAGCATTTT | CASIQTARGKAYSNQPQHF
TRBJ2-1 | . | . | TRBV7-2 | TGTGCCAGCAGGCGACCGACTTCAACCTACAATGAGCAGTTCTTC | CASRRPTSTYNEQFF
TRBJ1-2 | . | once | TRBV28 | TGTGCCAGCAGCCCCGGGCCGCGTGGCTACACCTTC | CASSPGPRGYTF
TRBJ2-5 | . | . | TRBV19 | TGTGCCAGTAGTATAGGGCGCAGGGGAGTTAAGGGTAGAGAGACCCAGTACTTC | CASSIGRRGVKGRETQYF
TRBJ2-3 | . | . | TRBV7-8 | TGTGCCAGCAGCTCTCCGGGACTTCGCACAGATACGCAGTATTTT | CASSSPGLRTDTQYF
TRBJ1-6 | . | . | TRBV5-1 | TGCGCCAGCAGCTTGGGGGGCCCGAGCTATAATTCACCCCTCCACTTT | CASSLGGPSYNSPLHF
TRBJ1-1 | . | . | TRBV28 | TGTGCCAGCAGTTTTACAGGCCACATGAACACTGAAGCTTTCTTT | CASSFTGHMNTEAFF
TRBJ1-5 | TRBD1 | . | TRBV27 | TGTGCCAGCAGGACAGGGCAGAGGCCCCAGCATTTT | CASRTGQRPQHF
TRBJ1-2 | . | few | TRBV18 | TGTGCCAGCTCACCTGACTATGGCTACACCTTC | CASSPDYGYTF
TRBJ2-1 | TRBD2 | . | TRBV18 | TGTGCCAGCTCCCCGGGGGGGCCGGTTGAGCAGTTCTTC | CASSPGGPVEQFF
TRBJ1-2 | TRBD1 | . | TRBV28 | TGTGCCAGCAGTTTAGGGGACAGTATTTGGGGCTACACCTTC | CASSLGDSIWGYTF
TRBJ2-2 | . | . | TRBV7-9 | TGTGCCAGCACCACCTGGGAACAGATCACCATCTCCGGGGAGCTGTTTTTT | CASTTWEQITISGELFF
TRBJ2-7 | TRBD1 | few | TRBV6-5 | TGTGCCAGCAGCCCATCGACAGGGGGCTCCGAGCAGTACTTC | CASSPSTGGSEQYF
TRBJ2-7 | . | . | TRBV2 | TGTGCCAGCGGCGGGACAGTTTACGAGCAGTACTTC | CASGGTVYEQYF
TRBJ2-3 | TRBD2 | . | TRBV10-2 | TGCGCCAGCAGTAGGACTAGCGTCACAGATACGCAGTATTTT | CASSRTSVTDTQYF
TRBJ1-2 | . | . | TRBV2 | TGTGCCAGCAGTGTGACCAACTATGGCTACACCTTC | CASSVTNYGYTF
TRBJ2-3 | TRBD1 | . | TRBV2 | TGTGCCAGCAGACAGGGGGGTACGCAGTATTTT | CASRQGGTQYF
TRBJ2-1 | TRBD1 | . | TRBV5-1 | TGCGCCAGCAGCCATCCTACAGGGGTCGGCAATGAGCAGTTCTTC | CASSHPTGVGNEQFF
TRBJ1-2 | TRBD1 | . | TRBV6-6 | TGTGCCAGCACCCGGGACAGGGGGCAAAGTGGCTACACCTTC | CASTRDRGQSGYTF
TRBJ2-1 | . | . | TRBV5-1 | TGCGCCAGCAGTCATGGGGGGAATTCGCCCTACAATGAGCAGTTCTTC | CASSHGGNSPYNEQFF
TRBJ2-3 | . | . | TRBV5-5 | TGTGCCAGCAGCTTCGGGGCTGGTGATGAGCAGTATTTT | CASSFGAGDEQYF
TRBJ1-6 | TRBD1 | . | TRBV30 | TGTGCCTGGAAAACGGACAGGGGAGTCTATAATTCACCCCTCCACTTT | CAWKTDRGVYNSPLHF